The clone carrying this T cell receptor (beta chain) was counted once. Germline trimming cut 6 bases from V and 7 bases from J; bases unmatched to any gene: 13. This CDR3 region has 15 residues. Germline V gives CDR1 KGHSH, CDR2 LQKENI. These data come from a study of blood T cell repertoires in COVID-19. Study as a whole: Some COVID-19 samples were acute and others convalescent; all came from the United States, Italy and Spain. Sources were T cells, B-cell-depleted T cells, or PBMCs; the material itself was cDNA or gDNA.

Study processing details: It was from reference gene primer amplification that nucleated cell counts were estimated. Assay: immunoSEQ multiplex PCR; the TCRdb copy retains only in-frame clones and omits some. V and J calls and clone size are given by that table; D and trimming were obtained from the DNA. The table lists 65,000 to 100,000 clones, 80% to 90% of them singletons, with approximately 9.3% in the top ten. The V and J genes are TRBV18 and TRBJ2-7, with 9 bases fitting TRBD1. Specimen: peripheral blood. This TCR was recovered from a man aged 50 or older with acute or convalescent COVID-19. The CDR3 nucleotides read TGTGCCAGCTCCCCTAACTCCGGGACAGGGTGGGAGCAGTACTTC. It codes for CASSPNSGTGWEQYF.